These 17 T cell receptor beta chains originate from one sample sequenced in a study of blood T cell repertoires in COVID-19. Sequenced by immunoSEQ multiplex PCR; TCRdb stores in-frame clones only, minus some. Here the sample spans tens of thousands of clones, 75% to 95% being singletons. Sequencing was performed on peripheral blood. These receptor sequences come from a woman aged 70-85 years with active COVID-19.

This chain uses TRBV10-1 with TRBJ1-1; 8 bases are shared with TRBD1. Per germline, CDR1 WNHNN and CDR2 SYGVQD (reference sequence). With 0 bases clipped from V and 9 bases from J, the junction kept 6 bases outside the gene matches. There are 14 residues in the CDR3. This CDR3 reads CASSESGNRGKAFF. The CDR3 nucleotides read TGCGCCAGCAGTGAGTCGGGAAACAGGGGGAAAGCTTTCTTT.

This chain joins TRBV2 and TRBJ2-7; D possibly corresponds to TRBD2 (6 bases). The CDR3 has 14 residues. The V end lost 1 base, the J end lost 2 bases, and 9 bases lay between the germline ends. Germline V lookup: CDR1 SNHLY, CDR2 FYNNEI. CDR3 bases: TGTGCCAGCAGTGAAGGCGGGGTAGCCTACGAGCAGTACTTC. Protein: CASSEGGVAYEQYF.

This clone was seen a single time. The V gene is TRBV21-1, the J gene TRBJ1-2. TRBV21-1 is a recognized pseudogene. The CDR3 totals 14 residues. The CDR3 DNA reads as TGTGCCAGCACCTCGGGGTCTAAGCAGAGGGGCTACACCTTC. It encodes CASTSGSKQRGYTF.

The chain recombines TRBV19 with TRBJ2-1; D is ambiguous. The V gene lost 1 base and the J gene lost 4 bases, with 11 bases spanning the gap. CDR1 is LNHDA, CDR2 SQIVND, per germline (reference sequence). This CDR3 contains 15 residues. This CDR3 is CASSIGLRRYNEQFF. The CDR3 nucleotides are TGTGCCAGTAGTATAGGACTCCGTAGGTACAATGAGCAGTTCTTC.

The chain joins TRBV3-1 (or the pseudogene TRBV3-2) to TRBJ2-7; tentatively, D is TRBD2 (5 bases). From germline, CDR1 is LGHDT and CDR2 YNNKEL (reference sequence). V was clipped by 2 bases and J by 6 bases, with 17 bases between them. CDR3 size: 15 residues. CDR3 nucleotides: TGTGCCAGCAGCCAAATTAGCGCTGCGGGCGGCGAGCAGTACTTC. Its protein is CASSQISAAGGEQYF.

The chain employs TRBV27 and TRBJ1-1; TRBD1 aligns across 12 bases. CDR1 and CDR2 from the germline V gene are MNHEY and SMNVEV (reference sequence). This CDR3 is 15 amino acids long. V was clipped by 3 bases and J by 10 bases; unmatched bases: 9. CDR3 sequence reads: CASSFGTGGVRRAFF. For the CDR3, the DNA is TGTGCCAGCAGTTTCGGGACAGGGGGCGTCCGGAGAGCTTTCTTT.

V is TRBV5-6 and J is TRBJ2-1, with 11 nucleotides matching TRBD2. The ends lost 4 bases at V and 4 bases at J; junction bases unmatched: 4. This CDR3 is 15 amino acids long. The germline CDR1 and CDR2 sequences are SGHDT and YYEEEE. The CDR3 region is CASSIAGGPYNEQFF. The CDR3, as DNA: TGTGCCAGCAGCATAGCGGGAGGGCCGTACAATGAGCAGTTCTTC.

The chain recombines TRBV30 with TRBJ2-2; D perhaps matches TRBD1 (5 bases). Per the germline V gene, CDR1 is GTSNPN and CDR2 is SVGIG (reference sequence). The V gene lost 4 bases and the J gene lost 5 bases, with 8 bases spanning the gap. This CDR3 region has 12 residues. The CDR3 sequence: CAWNRGTGELFF. The CDR3 DNA is TGTGCCTGGAATAGGGGAACCGGGGAGCTGTTTTTT.

The chain links TRBV9 to TRBJ1-4, with D tentatively TRBD1 (5 bases). This CDR3 has 12 residues. Germline CDR1 reads SGDLS; CDR2 reads YYNGEE. The V gene lost 5 bases and the J gene lost 8 bases, with 10 bases spanning the gap. CDR3 region: CASSGAGEKLFF. The DNA for the CDR3 is TGTGCCAGCAGTGGGGCCGGGGAAAAACTGTTTTTT.

The chain has TRBV5-1 and TRBJ2-5, with D perhaps TRBD2 (7 bases). The ends were cut back, 6 bases at V and 1 base at J, with 13 bases in the middle. The CDR3 runs to 14 residues. Germline CDR1 and CDR2: SGHRS and YFSETQ. CDR3 region: CASTAGAGQETQYF. CDR3 coding DNA: TGCGCCAGCACGGCGGGGGCGGGCCAAGAGACCCAGTACTTC.

This chain joins TRBV25-1 and TRBJ1-2; 8 bases are shared with TRBD1. Germline values: CDR1 MGHDK, CDR2 SYGVNS. The CDR3 sequence is 17 residues long. Trimming at V came to 1 base and at J to 1 base, leaving 8 bases not matched to a gene. The DNA for the CDR3 is TGTGCCAGCAGTGAATCGGGGACAGGACGCTTTAACTATGGCTACACCTTC. This sequence encodes CASSESGTGRFNYGYTF.

The genes are TRBV7-8 and TRBJ2-1; 13 nucleotides agree with TRBD2. Looked up from germline, CDR1 is SGHVS and CDR2 is FQNEAQ. There are 13 residues in the CDR3. The junction had 4 bases not matched to a gene; V was cut back by 8 bases and J by 9 bases. This CDR3 reads CASGRLAGGEQFF. DNA for the CDR3: TGTGCCAGCGGAAGACTAGCGGGAGGTGAGCAGTTCTTC.

The chain employs TRBV28 and TRBJ2-5; 13 bases are shared with TRBD2. The CDR3 is made up of 13 amino acids. V lost 7 bases, J lost 10 bases, and 6 bases stayed unmatched. Germline CDR1 is MDHEN and CDR2 is SYDVKM. CDR3 sequence reads: CASMKLAGGDQYF. CDR3 DNA sequence: TGTGCCAGCATGAAACTAGCGGGAGGGGACCAGTACTTC.

The chain joins TRBV19 to TRBJ2-3; 8 bases are shared with TRBD1. V was pared by 2 bases and J by 2 bases, with 3 bases of the junction left unmatched. The germline V gene has CDR1 LNHDA and CDR2 SQIVND (reference sequence). This CDR3 contains 15 residues. In DNA form, the CDR3 reads TGTGCCAGTAGTATATGGCAGGGGGCCACAGATACGCAGTATTTT. As protein: CASSIWQGATDTQYF.

The chain carries TRBV7-2 and TRBJ2-1; D remains ambiguous. Germline CDR1 is SGHTA and CDR2 is FQGNSA. This CDR3 region has 13 residues. V shed 4 bases and J shed 5 bases, with 9 bases lying between them. The CDR3, as DNA: TGTGCCAGCAGCTCCCGTACTAACAATGAGCAGTTCTTC. Translating gives CASSSRTNNEQFF.

This chain uses TRBV10-3 with TRBJ2-2; TRBD1 matches 8 bases. J was trimmed by 1 base and V by 6 bases; bases with no gene match: 4. Germline-derived CDR1 and CDR2 are ENHRY and SYGVKD. The CDR3 totals 15 residues. CDR3 DNA: TGTGCCATCAGATTGGACAGGGTGAACACCGGGGAGCTGTTTTTT. Its translation: CAIRLDRVNTGELFF.

The rearrangement links TRBV4-1 to TRBJ2-1; maybe TRBD2 (5 bases). Germline loops: CDR1 MGHRA, CDR2 YSYEKL. This CDR3 contains 16 residues. The V gene lost 6 bases and the J gene lost 1 base, with 16 bases spanning the gap. CDR3 sequence reads: CASSLARTRSYNEQFF. The CDR3 DNA is TGCGCCAGCAGTCTTGCCAGGACTCGTTCCTACAATGAGCAGTTCTTC.